Each of the 25 T cell receptor beta chains below was sequenced from the same sample in a study of blood T cell repertoires in COVID-19. TCRdb's copy holds only in-frame clones and misses some; the assay was immunoSEQ multiplex PCR. The sample yields 200,000 to 250,000 clones, more than 60% seen once. Material for sequencing was peripheral blood. The receptor set was obtained from a woman in her thirties or forties with active or convalescent COVID-19.

CDR3 nucleotides: TGTGCCAGCAGCCAAGAAGGGAGGAACTATGGCTACACCTTC. Translated, it gives CASSQEGRNYGYTF. The chain uses TRBV3-1 (or the pseudogene TRBV3-2) and TRBJ1-2; D is unresolved. Germline V CDR1 and CDR2: LGHDT, YNNKEL (reference sequence). The V end lost 0 bases, the J end lost 2 bases, and 7 bases lay between the germline ends. The CDR3 covers 14 residues.

The J gene is TRBJ1-2, the V gene TRBV4-1, with 10 nucleotides matching TRBD1. Germline trimming cut 1 base from V and 5 bases from J; bases unmatched to any gene: 7. Germline CDR1 and CDR2: MGHRA and YSYEKL. The CDR3 totals 16 residues. CDR3 nucleotide sequence: TGCGCCAGCAGCCAAGCATCAGGGACAGGGGAATATGGCTACACCTTC. Protein sequence: CASSQASGTGEYGYTF.

The J gene is TRBJ2-2, the V gene TRBV29-1; tentative D call: TRBD1 (5 bases). CDR1 is SQVTM and CDR2 is ANQGSEA in the germline V gene. The CDR3 covers 13 residues. V was trimmed by 4 bases and J by 2 bases, leaving 8 bases between them. CDR3 nucleotides: TGCAGCGTTGGGCAGGGTAACACCGGGGAGCTGTTTTTT. This translates into CSVGQGNTGELFF.

The genes are TRBV6-6 and TRBJ1-4, with D tentatively TRBD1 (5 bases). The germline V and J ends were trimmed by 2 bases and 4 bases, with 11 bases remaining between them. The CDR3 sequence is 15 residues long. Germline V lookup: CDR1 MNHNY, CDR2 SVGAGI (reference sequence). CDR3 DNA sequence: TGTGCCAGCAGTTACGGTGGGGGAGGTAATGAAAAACTGTTTTTT. Residues: CASSYGGGGNEKLFF.

V gene TRBV7-9 combines with J gene TRBJ1-4; 8 nucleotides match TRBD1. CDR3 length: 15 residues. CDR1 is SEHNR and CDR2 is FQNEAQ in the germline V gene (reference sequence). Trimming removed 7 bases from V and 7 bases from J; junction bases left unmatched: 11. The CDR3, as DNA: TGTGCCAGCACCATGCACCGGGACAGGAGTGAAAAACTGTTTTTT. Translating it yields CASTMHRDRSEKLFF.

The chain employs TRBV6-5 and TRBJ1-1; 10 nucleotides agree with TRBD1. CDR3 size: 15 residues. From germline, CDR1 is MNHEY and CDR2 SVGAGI. After removal of 2 bases from V and 8 bases from J, the junction contained 8 bases not matched to a gene. CDR3 DNA: TGTGCCAGCAGTTACAGGCCGGGACAGGGGATCGAAGCTTTCTTT. Its translation is CASSYRPGQGIEAFF.

The chain uses TRBV5-1 and TRBJ2-7; 7 bases map to TRBD1. Germline V gene data show CDR1 as SGHRS and CDR2 as YFSETQ. The CDR3 spans 15 residues. The J segment lost 4 bases and the V segment lost 6 bases, leaving 13 bases of the junction unmatched. The DNA for the CDR3 is TGCGCCAGCACCTTTATTTCGACAGGGCTTTACGAGCAGTACGTC. It codes for CASTFISTGLYEQYV.

The chain links TRBV7-9 to TRBJ2-3, with a tentative D call TRBD2 (5 bases). The V and J ends lost 2 bases and 8 bases respectively, with 17 bases between them. Germline CDR1 and CDR2: SEHNR and FQNEAQ (reference sequence). The CDR3 extends over 15 amino acids. CDR3 loop: CASSLSTTTMSTQYF. The CDR3 nucleotides read TGTGCCAGCAGCTTATCGACTACTACCATGAGTACGCAGTATTTT.

J is TRBJ1-2 and V is TRBV28; TRBD1 aligns across 8 bases. CDR3 length equals 14 residues. V lost 7 bases to trimming and J lost 3 bases; unmatched junction nucleotides: 7. The V gene's germline CDR1 is MDHEN and CDR2 SYDVKM. The CDR3 spells CASNRPGQDYGYTF. The CDR3 nucleotides are TGTGCCAGCAATCGACCGGGACAGGACTATGGCTACACCTTC.

The table lists this clone with a count of one. As DNA, the CDR3 is TGTGCCAGCATCACCCGCCCCCCTAGGGGGCGAGTGAACTATGGCTACACCTTC. This encodes CASITRPPRGRVNYGYTF. V usage is TRBV5-6 and J usage is TRBJ1-2, with 7 bases matching TRBD1. Losses at the gene ends were 6 bases for V and 2 bases for J; bases not matched to a gene: 19. The germline CDR1 and CDR2 sequences are SGHDT and YYEEEE. This CDR3 is 18 amino acids long.

The V gene is TRBV3-1 (or the pseudogene TRBV3-2), the J gene TRBJ2-3, with 16 bases lining up with TRBD2. The germline V gene has CDR1 LGHDT and CDR2 YNNKEL (reference sequence). This CDR3 has 18 amino acids. V was pared by 4 bases and J by 2 bases, with 6 bases of the junction left unmatched. The CDR3 DNA sequence: TGTGCCAGCAGCCGACGCGGGACTAGCGGGGGGGCCACAGATACGCAGTATTTT. The encoded protein is CASSRRGTSGGATDTQYF.

Here the CDR3 reads CASSLRGGTGNTIYF. As DNA, the CDR3 is TGCGCCAGCAGCTTGAGGGGAGGAACTGGAAACACCATATATTTT. The rearrangement uses TRBV5-1 and TRBJ1-3; D may be TRBD1 (5 bases). The germline V gene encodes CDR1 SGHRS and CDR2 YFSETQ. V shed 1 base and J shed 2 bases, with 10 bases lying between them. The CDR3 has 15 residues.

This clone was counted once. The gene calls are TRBV5-4 and TRBJ1-2, with D maybe TRBD1 (6 bases). Germline CDR1 is SGHNT and CDR2 is YYREEE (reference sequence). The CDR3 length is 15 residues. V lost 4 bases to trimming and J lost 6 bases, with 19 bases between them. CDR3 amino acids: CASSPLDSRRDGYTF. The CDR3 DNA sequence: TGTGCCAGCAGCCCCTTGGACAGTCGTCGGGATGGCTACACCTTC.

The V and J genes are TRBV5-1 and TRBJ1-1; 9 bases map to TRBD1. V was pared by 4 bases and J by 3 bases, with 7 bases of the junction left unmatched. Per germline, CDR1 SGHRS and CDR2 YFSETQ. The CDR3 totals 15 residues. The CDR3 DNA follows: TGCGCCAGCAGCCCACAGGGGGCGGTTTACACTGAAGCTTTCTTT. It is translated as CASSPQGAVYTEAFF.

The J gene is TRBJ1-3, the V gene TRBV9; tentatively, D is TRBD1 (5 bases). There are 16 residues in the CDR3. Trimming cost V 4 bases and J 0 bases, with 14 bases left between them. Per the germline V gene, CDR1 is SGDLS and CDR2 is YYNGEE. The CDR3 here is CASSSTDTSSGNTIYF. Written as DNA, the CDR3 is TGTGCCAGCAGCTCCACGGACACGAGCTCTGGAAACACCATATATTTT.

V usage is TRBV28 and J usage is TRBJ1-1, with 9 nucleotides matching TRBD1. Germline V lookup: CDR1 MDHEN, CDR2 SYDVKM. V dropped 3 bases and J dropped 5; count of bases not matched to a gene: 1. This CDR3 has 13 residues. CDR3 loop: CASSLGQGTEAFF. The CDR3 DNA is TGTGCCAGCAGTTTGGGACAGGGAACTGAAGCTTTCTTT.

V gene TRBV9 combines with J gene TRBJ2-1; no definite D call. V shed 3 bases and J shed 10 bases, with 11 bases lying between them. This CDR3 contains 12 residues. Germline lookup yields CDR1 SGDLS and CDR2 YYNGEE. In DNA, the CDR3 is TGTGCCAGCAGCGGGCCGGGTGGGGAGCAGTTCTTC. Encoded protein: CASSGPGGEQFF.

The V call is TRBV30, the J call TRBJ1-1; D perhaps matches TRBD1 (5 bases). The germline V gene encodes CDR1 GTSNPN and CDR2 SVGIG (reference sequence). Trimming took 1 base from V and 10 from J, leaving 10 bases between them. The CDR3 contains 11 residues. The DNA for the CDR3 is TGTGCCTGGAGTGGGGGGGATGGAGCTTTCTTT. Amino acids: CAWSGGDGAFF.

The rearrangement joins TRBV12-3 or TRBV12-4 to TRBJ1-2; D is undetermined. The CDR3 is 11 amino acids. Trimming stripped 8 bases from V and 3 bases from J, with 7 bases between. The CDR3 DNA follows: TGTGCCAGCTCGTCCTACTATGGCTACACCTTC. This translates into CASSSYYGYTF.

The chain uses TRBV10-3 and TRBJ2-7, with 7 bases aligning to TRBD1. CDR3 length equals 15 residues. With V trimmed by 7 bases and J by 2 bases, 11 bases remained unmatched. Germline V gene data show CDR1 as ENHRY and CDR2 as SYGVKD. As DNA, the CDR3 is TGTGCCATCATGGACCCAGACAGGGACGCCTACGAGCAGTACTTC. This codes for CAIMDPDRDAYEQYF.

The chain carries TRBV10-1 and TRBJ2-7; D is perhaps TRBD1 (5 bases). This CDR3 spans 13 amino acids. Germline V CDR1 and CDR2: WNHNN, SYGVQD (reference sequence). V dropped 5 bases and J dropped 1 base, with 9 bases sitting between them. CDR3 sequence (DNA): TGCGCCAGCAGTCCAGGGAAATCCTACGAGCAGTACTTC. Amino acid sequence: CASSPGKSYEQYF.

J is TRBJ1-1 and V is TRBV9, with a tentative D call TRBD1 (6 bases). This CDR3 is 13 amino acids long. Trimming took off 3 bases at V and 4 bases at J, with 10 bases between the two ends. The germline gives CDR1 SGDLS, CDR2 YYNGEE. The CDR3 spells CASSETRGTEAFF. In DNA form, the CDR3 reads TGTGCCAGCAGCGAAACCAGGGGCACTGAAGCTTTCTTT.

The genes are TRBV28 and TRBJ1-1, with 10 bases identical to TRBD1. This CDR3 has 13 amino acids. The junction had 7 bases not matched to a gene; V was cut back by 8 bases and J by 7 bases. Per the germline V gene, CDR1 is MDHEN and CDR2 is SYDVKM. The CDR3 DNA reads as TGTGCCAGCCGGGACAGGGGTTTGATTGAAGCTTTCTTT. Amino acids: CASRDRGLIEAFF.

About this clone: This sample also contains other DNA sequences that code for the same CDR3. The genes are TRBV7-3 and TRBJ2-1; no firm D call. The CDR3 is made up of 15 amino acids. Deletions cut 3 bases from V and 0 bases from J, with 9 bases between. CDR1 and CDR2 (germline): SGHTA, FQGTGA. CDR3 loop: CASSLSGSSYNEQFF. CDR3 nucleotide sequence: TGTGCCAGCAGCTTGTCAGGCAGCTCCTACAATGAGCAGTTCTTC.

The chain combines TRBV5-1 with TRBJ1-1; D remains ambiguous. Trimming removed 0 bases at V and 0 bases at J, with 12 bases between. The CDR3 is 16 amino acids. Germline CDR1 and CDR2: SGHRS and YFSETQ. The CDR3 reads CASSLDPGNMNTEAFF. The CDR3 nucleotides are TGCGCCAGCAGCTTGGATCCGGGGAACATGAACACTGAAGCTTTCTTT.